This T cell receptor beta chain was found in a study of blood T cell repertoires in COVID-19. Study context: Researchers got acute and convalescent COVID-19 samples from the United States, Italy and Spain.

In the study's own analysis: It was from reference gene primer amplification that nucleated cell counts were estimated. The assay was immunoSEQ multiplex PCR, and TCRdb's table has in-frame clones only and misses some. The V and J calls and the clone size are those of that table, but D and trimming were determined from the DNA. The sample has about 250,000 clones, 80% to 90% seen once. Everyone who took part was roughly 18 to 100 years old, and they came from about two dozen US areas. Assignment of participants to cohorts was predicated upon participant-reported clinical history. The germline CDR1 and CDR2 sequences are KGHSH and LQKENI. After removal of 2 bases from V and 2 bases from J, the junction contained 11 bases not matched to a gene. This CDR3 contains 18 residues.

The TCR sequence derives from a woman between 18 and 29 years old who had recovered from COVID-19. The sequencing input was PBMCs or T cells enriched from blood (not recorded which). The J gene is TRBJ2-3, the V gene TRBV18; 9 bases map to TRBD2. The DNA for the CDR3 is TGTGCCAGCTCACCAACCTCAATAGCGGGGGCCTTCACAGATACGCAGTATTTT. This encodes CASSPTSIAGAFTDTQYF.